Shown below are 26 T cell receptor beta chains from a single sample sequenced in a study of blood T cell repertoires in COVID-19. TCRdb's table, derived via immunoSEQ multiplex PCR, lists solely in-frame clones and lacks some. The table has around 170,000 clones, roughly 88% seen once. The sample consisted of PBMCs or T cells enriched from blood (not recorded which). The origin of the receptors is a woman in her 30s who had recovered from COVID-19.

This chain connects TRBV29-1 to TRBJ2-3, with TRBD2 identical over 7 bases. The CDR3 has 14 amino acids. Trimming took 4 bases from V and 2 from J; bases not matched to a gene: 6. Germline V gene sequence: CDR1 SQVTM, CDR2 ANQGSEA. The CDR3 sequence is CSVVLAGLTDTQYF. CDR3 DNA: TGCAGCGTTGTCTTAGCGGGCCTCACAGATACGCAGTATTTT.

The chain couples TRBV5-1 to TRBJ2-7; D might be TRBD2 (6 bases). Trimming stripped 0 bases from V and 2 bases from J, with 18 bases between. This CDR3 has 17 amino acids. Germline-derived CDR1 and CDR2 are SGHRS and YFSETQ. CDR3 coding DNA: TGCGCCAGCAGCTTGGCCTGGCGGGGCCCCTTAGCCTACGAGCAGTACTTC. The encoded protein is CASSLAWRGPLAYEQYF.

This clone was observed a handful of times. This rearrangement joins TRBV7-9 to TRBJ2-1; TRBD1 is a possible D gene (5 bases). The germline V gene encodes CDR1 SEHNR and CDR2 FQNEAQ (reference sequence). This CDR3 has 18 amino acids. V was clipped by 4 bases and J by 0 bases, with 19 bases between them. The CDR3 nucleotides are TGTGCCAGCAGCTCCAGCCTCAGGGTCCTGAGCTCCTACAATGAGCAGTTCTTC. It encodes CASSSSLRVLSSYNEQFF.

This sequence joins TRBV13 and TRBJ1-2; 9 positions match TRBD1. Germline values: CDR1 PRHDT, CDR2 FYEKMQ (reference sequence). V trimming: 0 bases; J trimming: 7 bases; junction bases outside the gene matches: 3. This CDR3 region has 14 residues. The DNA of the CDR3 is TGTGCCAGCAGCTTAGGACAGGGGGCTTTTGGCTACACCTTC. The encoded protein is CASSLGQGAFGYTF.

This clone was counted a few times. The chain employs TRBV7-2 and TRBJ2-7; 9 nucleotides match TRBD2. V shed 5 bases and J 2 bases; nucleotides not matched to a gene: 10. This CDR3 contains 16 residues. Germline V gives CDR1 SGHTA, CDR2 FQGNSA. CDR3 protein: CASSQNPGTSTYEQYF. CDR3 sequence (DNA): TGTGCCAGCAGCCAAAATCCCGGGACTAGCACCTACGAGCAGTACTTC.

The chain combines TRBV27 with TRBJ2-1; 8 positions match TRBD2. Looked up from germline, CDR1 is MNHEY and CDR2 is SMNVEV (reference sequence). V shed 6 bases and J 7 bases; nucleotides not matched to a gene: 14. The CDR3 runs 16 residues. CDR3 DNA: TGTGCCAGCAGCCCGGGGGCGGGAGGTCCTCCAAATGAGCAGTTCTTC. It is translated as CASSPGAGGPPNEQFF.

This sequence joins TRBV5-1 and TRBJ1-2; 7 bases map to TRBD1. Per the germline V gene, CDR1 is SGHRS and CDR2 is YFSETQ. The CDR3 extends over 19 amino acids. V was clipped by 4 bases and J by 7 bases; unmatched bases: 25. The CDR3 loop is CASSPRQGSSTVVASGYTF. CDR3 nucleotides: TGCGCCAGCAGCCCCCGACAGGGTTCGTCGACCGTGGTGGCCTCTGGCTACACCTTC.

This chain connects TRBV5-1 to TRBJ1-5, with D possibly matching TRBD1 (5 bases). Looked up from germline, CDR1 is SGHRS and CDR2 is YFSETQ. The V end lost 3 bases, the J end lost 2 bases, and 15 bases lay between the germline ends. This CDR3 region has 16 residues. CDR3 nucleotides: TGCGCCAGCAGCTCGGGGGAGTCAGGAGGCAATCAGCCCCAGCATTTT. This codes for CASSSGESGGNQPQHF.

The rearrangement links TRBV19 to TRBJ2-5, with D perhaps TRBD1 (5 bases). The CDR3 is 13 residues long. Germline CDR1 is LNHDA and CDR2 is SQIVND (reference sequence). V lost 7 bases and J 2 bases, leaving 11 bases between the germline ends. The CDR3 DNA follows: TGTGCCAGTAAAGAGACAGATCAAGAGACCCAGTACTTC. It codes for CASKETDQETQYF. The full variable domain, its missing parts supplied by reference TRBV19 and TRBJ2-5, is DGGITQSPKYLFRKEGQNVTLSCEQNLNHDAMYWYRQDPGQGLRLIYYSQIVNDFQKGDIAEGYSVSREKKESFPLTVTSAQKNPTAFYLCASKETDQETQYFGPGTRLLVL.

The V call is TRBV28, the J call TRBJ1-6; the D gene is possibly TRBD1 (6 bases). The germline V gene has CDR1 MDHEN and CDR2 SYDVKM. The CDR3 is 13 amino acids. V was cut by 10 bases and J by 10 bases, with 17 bases left in between. The CDR3 loop is CATLGGLGSPLHF. Here the CDR3 DNA reads TGTGCCACCCTAGGGGGATTAGGATCACCCCTCCACTTT.

The chain joins TRBV7-9 to TRBJ1-6, with 10 bases aligning to TRBD1. CDR3 length: 14 residues. V trimming: 4 bases; J trimming: 8 bases; junction bases outside the gene matches: 2. Germline CDR1 is SEHNR and CDR2 is FQNEAQ (reference sequence). CDR3 sequence reads: CASSWTGGDSPLHF. The CDR3 DNA reads TGTGCCAGCAGCTGGACAGGGGGTGATTCACCCCTCCACTTT.

The gene calls are TRBV19 and TRBJ2-1; D possibly corresponds to TRBD1 (5 bases). The CDR3 sequence is 15 residues long. Trimming stripped 3 bases from V and 3 bases from J, with 12 bases between. Germline V gene lookup returns CDR1 LNHDA and CDR2 SQIVND (reference sequence). In DNA, the CDR3 is TGTGCCAGTAGTATCAGGGAAAGGGGCTACAATGAGCAGTTCTTC. The encoded protein is CASSIRERGYNEQFF.

J is TRBJ2-1 and V is TRBV6-2 or TRBV6-3; 7 positions match TRBD1. Losses at the gene ends were 2 bases for V and 3 bases for J; bases not matched to a gene: 10. The CDR3 runs to 17 residues. Germline CDR1 is MNHEY and CDR2 is SVGEGT. CDR3 sequence: CASSYPGQVSFYNEQFF. The CDR3 region has the DNA TGTGCCAGCAGTTACCCCGGACAGGTCTCCTTCTACAATGAGCAGTTCTTC.

The J gene is TRBJ1-4, the V gene TRBV9; 9 positions agree with TRBD1. There are 14 residues in the CDR3. Germline values: CDR1 SGDLS, CDR2 YYNGEE. Trimming at V came to 0 bases and at J to 15 bases, leaving 9 bases not matched to a gene. CDR3 residues: CASSVDGTGSGVFF. DNA for the CDR3: TGTGCCAGCAGCGTAGATGGGACAGGGTCGGGGGTGTTTTTT.

Concerning this clone itself: A read error may produce the germline difference seen at one junction end. The chain carries TRBV19 and TRBJ2-1; tentative D call: TRBD1 (6 bases). CDR1 is LNHDA, CDR2 SQIVND, per germline (reference sequence). There are 14 residues in the CDR3. The DNA of the CDR3 is TGTGCTAGTAGTAGGAACATACAGGGTGAGGAGCAGTTCTTC. Amino acid sequence: CASSRNIQGEEQFF.

This clone has just one count. CDR3 sequence (DNA): TGTGCCAGCAGCCGCGGGACGCTGGGTGAAGGCCAGCCCCAGCATTTT. As protein: CASSRGTLGEGQPQHF. The rearrangement uses TRBV3-1 (or the pseudogene TRBV3-2) and TRBJ1-5; a weak D match, TRBD1 (5 bases). This CDR3 is built from 16 residues. Germline CDR1 and CDR2: LGHDT and YNNKEL (reference sequence). Trimming shortened V by 4 bases and J by 7 bases, and 20 bases separated the two germline ends.

The V call is TRBV5-8, the J call TRBJ2-3; TRBD2 might be the D (5 bases). This CDR3 has 16 amino acids. Germline V lookup: CDR1 SGHTS, CDR2 YDEGEE. V lost 6 bases and J lost 2, with 19 bases in between. The CDR3 sequence is CASIPSPSGDTDTQYF. In DNA, the CDR3 is TGTGCCAGCATCCCTAGTCCGAGCGGAGACACAGATACGCAGTATTTT.

The chain joins TRBV6-2 or TRBV6-3 to TRBJ2-5; 10 bases align to TRBD2. V shed 6 bases and J 5 bases; nucleotides not matched to a gene: 12. The CDR3 loop spans 16 amino acids. Germline CDR1 reads MNHEY; CDR2 reads SVGEGT. CDR3 residues: CASSDRSSGSLETQYF. In DNA, the CDR3 is TGTGCCAGCAGCGACAGGTCTAGCGGGAGTCTCGAGACCCAGTACTTC.

The chain is built from TRBV27 and TRBJ2-3; D ambiguous. The CDR3 is 13 residues long. CDR1 MNHEY and CDR2 SMNVEV come from the germline V gene (reference sequence). V shed 8 bases and J shed 4 bases, with 13 bases lying between them. CDR3 DNA sequence: TGTGCCAGCGCTCCCCAGGCCCCAGATACGCAGTATTTT. Protein: CASAPQAPDTQYF.

The J gene is TRBJ2-4, the V gene TRBV19; D may be TRBD2 (6 bases). The CDR3 runs to 18 residues. The germline V and J ends were trimmed by 3 bases and 0 bases, with 18 bases remaining between them. Germline V lookup: CDR1 LNHDA, CDR2 SQIVND (reference sequence). In nucleotides, the CDR3 is TGTGCCAGTAGTATGACTAGTGGGAACCAACTAGCCAAAAACATTCAGTACTTC. This codes for CASSMTSGNQLAKNIQYF.

V is TRBV5-8 and J is TRBJ1-5; TRBD1 agrees at 9 bases. This CDR3 has 15 amino acids. CDR1 SGHTS and CDR2 YDEGEE come from the germline V gene. The V segment lost 0 bases and the J segment 4 bases; nucleotides outside the gene matches: 2. CDR3 residues: CASSLGTGANQPQHF. The CDR3 DNA is TGTGCCAGCAGCTTGGGGACAGGGGCTAATCAGCCCCAGCATTTT.

This clone appeared a single time. The chain recombines TRBV2 with TRBJ1-2; perhaps TRBD1 as D (5 bases). The germline CDR1 and CDR2 sequences are SNHLY and FYNNEI. The CDR3 is 14 residues long. V lost 7 bases and J lost 0, with 12 bases in between. The CDR3 loop is CASKGQTPNYGYTF. The CDR3 DNA reads as TGTGCCAGCAAGGGGCAGACTCCTAACTATGGCTACACCTTC.

The chain uses TRBV10-3 and TRBJ2-3, with 7 nucleotides matching TRBD1. V was pared by 2 bases and J by 4 bases, with 6 bases of the junction left unmatched. Germline V gene sequence: CDR1 ENHRY, CDR2 SYGVKD. This CDR3 has 15 residues. As DNA, the CDR3 is TGTGCCATCAGTGAGACACGACAGGGATCAGATACGCAGTATTTT. The encoded protein is CAISETRQGSDTQYF.

The J gene is TRBJ2-7, the V gene TRBV6-5; the match to TRBD2 covers 10 bases. The ends lost 3 bases at V and 6 bases at J; junction bases unmatched: 5. There are 14 residues in the CDR3. Germline assignment: CDR1 MNHEY and CDR2 SVGAGI. CDR3 sequence (DNA): TGTGCCAGCAGTTATCTAGCGGGAGTACGCGAGCAGTACTTC. Translated: CASSYLAGVREQYF.

This clone has just one count. Other DNA sequences from this sample encode an identical CDR3 as well. The J gene is TRBJ2-7, the V gene TRBV7-9, with D unclear. Trimming took off 5 bases at V and 3 bases at J, with 5 bases between the two ends. The CDR3 extends over 11 amino acids. The V gene's germline CDR1 is SEHNR and CDR2 FQNEAQ (reference sequence). The CDR3 protein is CASSPGYEQYF. As DNA, the CDR3 is TGTGCCAGCAGCCCAGGCTACGAGCAGTACTTC.

The V and J genes are TRBV6-5 and TRBJ2-3; perhaps TRBD2 as D (5 bases). Trimming stripped 4 bases from V and 2 bases from J, with 13 bases between. The CDR3 is 15 amino acids. The germline CDR1 and CDR2 sequences are MNHEY and SVGAGI. The CDR3 DNA reads as TGTGCCAGCAGTTTCAGACCGGGAACCACAGATACGCAGTATTTT. Protein product: CASSFRPGTTDTQYF.